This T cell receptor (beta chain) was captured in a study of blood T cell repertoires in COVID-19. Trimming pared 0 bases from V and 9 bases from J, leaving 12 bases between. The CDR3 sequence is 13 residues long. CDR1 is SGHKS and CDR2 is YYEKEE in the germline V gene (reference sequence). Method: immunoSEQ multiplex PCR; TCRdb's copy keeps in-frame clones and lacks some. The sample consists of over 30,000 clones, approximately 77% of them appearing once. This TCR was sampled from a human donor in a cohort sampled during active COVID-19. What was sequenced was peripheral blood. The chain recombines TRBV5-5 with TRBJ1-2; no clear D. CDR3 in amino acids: CASSLDRGLSYTF. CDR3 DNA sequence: TGTGCCAGCAGCTTGGACCGCGGCCTGAGCTACACCTTC.